The rows below give T cell receptor beta chains drawn from one sample of a study of control samples from healthy donors and cancer patients. Using immunoSEQ multiplex PCR, the repertoire was profiled, and TCRdb retains in-frame clones only, with some absent. The table lists under 150,000 clones, 80% to 90% of them singletons. Sequenced input: blood. These receptors all stem from a man aged 60 to 75 in good health. CDR3s include the opening cysteine and the closing phenylalanine or tryptophan. D genes are given only for firm matches. A row's size may be missing; if present it is once, few, many or a size class.

clone_size	v_call	d_call	j_call	cdr3_aa	cdr3_nt
NA	TRBV19	NA	TRBJ2-1	CASSFAFQTSTGEGEQFF	TGTGCCAGTAGCTTTGCTTTTCAGACGAGTACGGGAGAGGGTGAGCAGTTCTTC
NA	TRBV7-9	NA	TRBJ1-2	CASSVTGFEGYTF	TGTGCCAGCAGCGTAACAGGATTCGAAGGCTACACCTTC
few	TRBV6-2/TRBV6-3	TRBD1	TRBJ2-3	CASSYRFRGSTDTQYF	TGTGCCAGCAGTTACCGTTTCAGGGGGAGTACAGATACGCAGTATTTT
once	TRBV9	NA	TRBJ1-5	CASSVGWDSNQPQHF	TGTGCCAGCAGCGTCGGGTGGGATAGCAATCAGCCCCAGCATTTT
NA	TRBV7-3	NA	TRBJ1-1	CASSLVPGGVDTEAFF	TGTGCCAGCAGCTTAGTCCCCGGGGGGGTGGACACTGAAGCTTTCTTT
NA	TRBV28	NA	TRBJ1-2	CASSFRPVGYTF	TGTGCCAGCAGTTTTAGGCCAGTTGGCTACACCTTC
NA	TRBV7-8	NA	TRBJ2-5	CASSLEIRNLQETQYF	TGTGCCAGCAGCTTAGAAATCCGGAACCTACAAGAGACCCAGTACTTC
NA	TRBV18	NA	TRBJ2-7	CASSPSLPQGDYEQYF	TGTGCCAGCTCTCCGTCATTACCCCAGGGAGACTACGAGCAGTACTTC
NA	TRBV5-1	TRBD1	TRBJ1-1	CASSDGQDTTEAFF	TGCGCCAGCAGCGATGGACAGGACACCACTGAAGCTTTCTTT
once	TRBV12-3/TRBV12-4	NA	TRBJ2-7	CASSLSSIQYF	TGTGCCAGCAGTTTAAGCTCTATTCAGTACTTC
few	TRBV21-1	NA	TRBJ2-7	CASSPRTGILYEQYF	TGTGCCAGCAGCCCGCGGACAGGTATCCTCTACGAGCAGTACTTC
NA	TRBV19	NA	TRBJ1-5	CASSNTGRGQPQHF	TGTGCCAGTAGCAATACAGGGAGAGGTCAGCCCCAGCATTTT
once	TRBV9	TRBD2	TRBJ2-2	CASSVYGGADTGELFF	TGTGCCAGCAGCGTGTACGGGGGGGCCGACACCGGGGAGCTGTTTTTT
NA	TRBV7-3	NA	TRBJ1-2	CASSPFGGNYGYTF	TGTGCCAGCAGCCCCTTCGGGGGGAACTATGGCTACACCTTC
NA	TRBV7-9	TRBD1	TRBJ2-1	CASSSMGQLSRNNEQFF	TGTGCCAGCAGCTCGATGGGACAGCTTTCTAGAAACAATGAGCAGTTCTTC
NA	TRBV7-6	TRBD2	TRBJ2-3	CASSPTHSGDTDTQYF	TGTGCCAGCAGCCCGACGCATAGCGGGGACACAGATACGCAGTATTTT